The T cell receptor beta chain described here comes from a study of blood T cell repertoires in COVID-19. Across the whole study: The origin of the acute and convalescent COVID-19 samples was the United States, Italy and Spain.

The data were produced by immunoSEQ multiplex PCR, yet TCRdb's version contains in-frame clones alone and is incomplete. Here the sample spans 45,000 to 55,000 clones, approximately 87% being singletons. This CDR3 comprises 14 residues. Trimming took 0 bases from V and 6 from J, leaving 11 bases between them. From germline, CDR1 is MNHNS and CDR2 SASEGT. The chain carries TRBV6-1 and TRBJ1-2; perhaps TRBD1 as D (6 bases). Sequences were obtained from peripheral blood. This receptor was obtained from a human donor in a cohort sampled during active COVID-19. The CDR3 is CASSEAGARDGYTF. The CDR3 nucleotides are TGTGCCAGCAGTGAAGCGGGGGCTCGGGATGGCTACACCTTC.